This TCR beta chain is drawn from a study of blood T cell repertoires in COVID-19. Study overall: PBMCs, B-cell-depleted T cells, or T cells provided the cDNA or gDNA that made up the material.

Trimming cost V 3 bases and J 0 bases; bases outside gene matches: 7. Germline V lookup: CDR1 KGHSH, CDR2 LQKENI. The CDR3 is 18 residues long. Under the authors' procedure: Reference gene primers were amplified, and this amplification served to estimate nucleated cell counts. Assay: immunoSEQ multiplex PCR; the TCRdb copy retains only in-frame clones and omits some. V, J and clone size are those of that table, while D and trimming were read from the DNA. The sample yields approximately 200,000 clones, roughly nine tenths seen once. Sequenced: PBMCs or T cells enriched from blood (not recorded which). The chain carries TRBV18 and TRBJ2-7; 14 bases fit TRBD2. The clonotype was recovered from a woman in her thirties who had recovered from COVID-19. CDR3 sequence: CASSPGTSGGTLSYEQYF. The DNA of the CDR3 is TGTGCCAGCTCACCCGGGACTAGCGGGGGCACACTCTCCTACGAGCAGTACTTC. The entire variable domain, with the rest obtained from reference TRBV18 and TRBJ2-7, is as follows: NAGVMQNPRHLVRRRGQEARLRCSPMKGHSHVYWYRQLPEEGLKFMVYLQKENIIDESGMPKERFSAEFPKEGPSILRIQQVVRGDSAAYFCASSPGTSGGTLSYEQYFGPGTRLTVT.